This T cell receptor beta chain is drawn from a study of T cells in Graves' hyperthyroidism and ophthalmopathy. Study context: Pretreatment peripheral blood was obtained at initial diagnosis.

This clonotype appeared many times. Its specificity is not known. Germline assignment: CDR1 DFQATT and CDR2 SNEGSKA (reference sequence). The V end lost 6 bases, the J end lost 1 base, and 12 bases lay between the germline ends. The CDR3 is 13 residues long. Whole-study results and caveats: Ophthalmopathy, as predicted by the model, came a median around 7 months after the prediction. In the blood, most expanded thyroid clonotypes above 0.001 appeared as well.

Amplified TCR beta CDR3 regions derived from RNA transcripts. RT-PCR in the first round (using the HTBI primer set) targeted the TCR CDR3. TCRdb processed the multiplex PCR reads anew with MiXCR; each CDR3 protein has one entry. Among some 600,000 distinct CDR3 sequences listed, about 15% were seen once. Blood was obtained at the first hyperthyroidism diagnosis, which preceded any ophthalmopathy symptoms. V and J are TRBV20-1 and TRBJ1-1, with a weak D call TRBD1 (6 bases). This receptor was identified in a woman under 40 with Graves' hyperthyroidism that later progressed to Graves' ophthalmopathy. The sequenced sample consisted of blood. CDR3 nucleotides: TGCAGTGCGCCGGGACAAACGAACACTGAAGCTTTCTTT. Translating it yields CSAPGQTNTEAFF.